The 27 T cell receptor beta chains presented below share a single source sample, sequenced in a study of shared clonotypes between healthy human individuals. The table came from immunoSEQ multiplex PCR; TCRdb's copy has only in-frame clones and leaves some out. The sample gives roughly 480,000 clones, around 80% of which show up once; 9.5% to 15% is in the top ten. The sequenced material came from PBMCs. Source of these receptors: a woman aged 40-49 years in good health. Some clones in this sample may be carry-over from other donors' samples.

The chain recombines TRBV6-6 with TRBJ2-5, with a tentative D call TRBD1 (6 bases). Trimming removed 2 bases from V and 5 bases from J, with 15 bases in between. This CDR3 spans 15 amino acids. The germline gives CDR1 MNHNY, CDR2 SVGAGI (reference sequence). The CDR3 DNA reads TGTGCCAGCAGTTACGACACAGGGACCGATGAGACCCAGTACTTC. Protein: CASSYDTGTDETQYF.

The chain carries TRBV4-2 and TRBJ1-4; D might be TRBD1 (5 bases). The CDR3 covers 15 residues. Germline V gene sequence: CDR1 LGHNA, CDR2 YNFKEQ. V dropped 0 bases and J dropped 0 bases, with 5 bases sitting between them. CDR3 DNA sequence: TGTGCCAGCAGCCAAGAGACAGCAACTAATGAAAAACTGTTTTTT. Amino acids: CASSQETATNEKLFF.

The chain couples TRBV5-1 to TRBJ1-2; D perhaps matches TRBD1 (5 bases). CDR3 length equals 15 residues. With 4 bases removed from V and 2 bases from J, the gap between germline ends came to 15 bases. From germline, CDR1 is SGHRS and CDR2 YFSETQ. This chain's CDR3 is CASSVGDRSNYGYTF. Written as DNA, the CDR3 is TGCGCCAGCAGCGTCGGGGACCGAAGCAACTATGGCTACACCTTC.

The rearrangement joins TRBV2 to TRBJ1-4, with TRBD1 identical over 9 bases. The V and J ends lost 4 bases and 5 bases, in that order; junction bases with no gene match: 5. This CDR3 has 15 residues. Looked up from germline, CDR1 is SNHLY and CDR2 is FYNNEI. The CDR3 loop is CASSGAGTGNEKLFF. The CDR3 DNA follows: TGTGCCAGCAGTGGGGCCGGGACAGGGAATGAAAAACTGTTTTTT.

The J gene is TRBJ1-1, the V gene TRBV7-9; unclear D gene. Trimming shortened V by 0 bases and J by 2 bases, and 10 bases separated the two germline ends. The length of the CDR3 is 15 residues. CDR1 is SEHNR, CDR2 FQNEAQ, per germline (reference sequence). This CDR3 reads CASSLAGLQNTEAFF. CDR3 in DNA: TGTGCCAGCAGCTTAGCGGGCCTACAAAACACTGAAGCTTTCTTT.

With regard to this clone: At the DNA level, this CDR3 is encoded by other sequences in the same sample as well. The gene calls are TRBV11-2 and TRBJ1-1; tentatively, D is TRBD1 (6 bases). There are 14 residues in the CDR3. The V and J ends lost 5 bases and 0 bases respectively, with 10 bases between them. Germline V gene data show CDR1 as SGHAT and CDR2 as FQNNGV. The CDR3 nucleotides are TGTGCCAGCAGCCCCGGACAGTTGAACACTGAAGCTTTCTTT. As protein: CASSPGQLNTEAFF. The whole variable domain, remainder taken from reference TRBV11-2 and TRBJ1-1, is EAGVAQSPRYKIIEKRQSVAFWCNPISGHATLYWYQQILGQGPKLLIQFQNNGVVDDSQLPKDRFSAERLKGVDSTLKIQPAKLEDSAVYLCASSPGQLNTEAFFGQGTRLTVV.

V usage is TRBV6-5 and J usage is TRBJ2-2, with 8 bases fitting TRBD1. CDR3 length: 16 residues. The V gene end was trimmed by 3 bases and the J gene end by 3 bases; junction bases not matched to a gene: 6. Germline V gene lookup returns CDR1 MNHEY and CDR2 SVGAGI. The CDR3 spells CASSYSRGRDTGELFF. The CDR3 DNA sequence: TGTGCCAGCAGTTATTCCAGGGGGCGGGACACCGGGGAGCTGTTTTTT.

The V and J genes are TRBV7-2 and TRBJ2-7, with 12 bases fitting TRBD2. The trim removed 8 bases at V and 3 bases at J, leaving 5 bases unmatched. CDR1 SGHTA and CDR2 FQGNSA come from the germline V gene. This CDR3 contains 14 residues. The CDR3 loop is CASGLAGGFYEQYF. The CDR3 DNA reads TGTGCCAGCGGGCTAGCGGGAGGGTTCTACGAGCAGTACTTC.

The chain recombines TRBV10-1 with TRBJ2-1, with 8 positions matching TRBD1. Germline V lookup: CDR1 WNHNN, CDR2 SYGVQD (reference sequence). The CDR3 has 13 residues. V dropped 6 bases and J dropped 7; count of bases not matched to a gene: 5. The chain's CDR3 is CASSKDRANEQFF. In DNA, the CDR3 is TGCGCCAGCAGCAAGGACAGGGCGAATGAGCAGTTCTTC.

The chain is built from TRBV4-3 and TRBJ1-5, with D uncertain. Trimming took off 0 bases at V and 5 bases at J, with 8 bases between the two ends. CDR1 and CDR2 (germline): LGHNA, YSLEER. CDR3 size: 14 residues. CDR3 amino acids: CASSQEGSDQPQHF. The CDR3 DNA follows: TGCGCCAGCAGCCAAGAAGGGTCTGATCAGCCCCAGCATTTT.

This chain uses TRBV14 with TRBJ2-1, with 7 bases lining up with TRBD2. The germline V gene has CDR1 SGHDN and CDR2 FVKESK. The J segment lost 4 bases and the V segment lost 5 bases, leaving 2 bases of the junction unmatched. There are 13 residues in the CDR3. In DNA, the CDR3 is TGTGCCAGCAGCAGGGAGGGGTACAATGAGCAGTTCTTC. It yields the protein CASSREGYNEQFF.

This clone was observed a single time. The gene calls are TRBV19 and TRBJ2-3; 7 nucleotides line up with TRBD2. Germline assignment: CDR1 LNHDA and CDR2 SQIVND (reference sequence). CDR3 length: 14 amino acids. V shed 4 bases and J 1 base; nucleotides not matched to a gene: 2. The CDR3 sequence: CASSRAGGTDTQYF. The DNA for the CDR3 is TGTGCCAGTAGTAGGGCGGGAGGCACAGATACGCAGTATTTT.

The chain links TRBV27 to TRBJ2-3; either TRBD1 or TRBD2 may fit D (7 bases each). Germline assignment: CDR1 MNHEY and CDR2 SMNVEV (reference sequence). There are 15 residues in the CDR3. V lost 5 bases and J lost 5, with 17 bases in between. CDR3 DNA sequence: TGTGCCAGCAGTCCCCGACAGGGAGGGGTAGATACGCAGTATTTT. Its translation is CASSPRQGGVDTQYF.

On this clone itself: A read error is likely here: a far larger clone is one base away. The V gene is TRBV5-1, the J gene TRBJ1-5, with TRBD1 matching over 7 bases. The CDR3 has 15 residues. Per germline, CDR1 SGHRS and CDR2 YFSETQ. Trimming removed 0 bases from V and 5 bases from J; junction bases left unmatched: 5. The CDR3: CASSLEGARDQPQHF. The CDR3 DNA sequence: TGCGCCAGCAGCTTGGAGGGGGCTCGTGATCAGCCCCAGCATTTT.

CDR3 amino acids: CASSQPGTSVSYEQYF. CDR3 coding DNA: TGTGCCAGCAGCCAACCCGGGACTAGCGTCTCCTACGAGCAGTACTTC. The J gene is TRBJ2-7, the V gene TRBV28, with 10 bases lining up with TRBD2. Germline V gives CDR1 MDHEN, CDR2 SYDVKM. The CDR3 is made up of 16 amino acids. J was trimmed by 0 bases and V by 6 bases; bases with no gene match: 8.

This chain connects TRBV10-1 to TRBJ1-4, with D maybe TRBD1 (5 bases). The V gene lost 11 bases and the J gene lost 6 bases, with 22 bases spanning the gap. Looked up from germline, CDR1 is WNHNN and CDR2 is SYGVQD (reference sequence). CDR3 length: 15 residues. The CDR3 protein is CAPREVVRSDEKLFF. CDR3 nucleotides: TGCGCCCCCAGGGAGGTAGTTCGGTCGGATGAAAAACTGTTTTTT.

A few counts support this clone. The chain links TRBV7-8 to TRBJ1-2, with D perhaps TRBD1 (5 bases). Trimming took off 4 bases at V and 5 bases at J, with 14 bases between the two ends. The CDR3 extends over 14 amino acids. The germline V gene has CDR1 SGHVS and CDR2 FQNEAQ. CDR3 in DNA: TGTGCCAGCAGCTCATTGGGACTGACTTATGGCTACACCTTC. Its translation: CASSSLGLTYGYTF.

V gene TRBV11-1 combines with J gene TRBJ2-7; D call uncertain. Deletions cut 2 bases from V and 0 bases from J, with 14 bases between. CDR1 is SGHAT and CDR2 is FQDESV in the germline V gene (reference sequence). This CDR3 has 16 amino acids. CDR3 loop: CASSLTVAVSSYEQYF. CDR3 DNA sequence: TGTGCCAGCAGCTTAACAGTGGCGGTGAGCTCCTACGAGCAGTACTTC.

J is TRBJ2-7 and V is TRBV4-1; perhaps TRBD1 as D (6 bases). Trimming pared 4 bases from V and 2 bases from J, leaving 9 bases between. Germline V CDR1 and CDR2: MGHRA, YSYEKL. This CDR3 region has 13 residues. The CDR3 here is CASSPQGPYEQYF. CDR3 sequence (DNA): TGCGCCAGCAGCCCACAGGGACCCTACGAGCAGTACTTC.

Of note for this clone: One end of the junction does not line up with germline, which may come from a read error. V is TRBV18 and J is TRBJ1-5; TRBD1 is a possible D gene (5 bases). In germline, CDR1 is KGHSH, CDR2 LQKENI. The CDR3 runs 14 residues. CDR3 region: CVSSPQPQGQPQHF. The DNA for the CDR3 is TGTGTCAGCTCGCCCCAACCCCAGGGTCAGCCCCAGCATTTT.

J is TRBJ2-7 and V is TRBV5-1, with 7 bases lining up with TRBD2. The ends lost 0 bases at V and 2 bases at J; junction bases unmatched: 8. The CDR3 is made up of 16 amino acids. Looked up from germline, CDR1 is SGHRS and CDR2 is YFSETQ. The CDR3 reads CASSLGASGETYEQYF. The CDR3 region has the DNA TGCGCCAGCAGCTTGGGGGCTAGCGGAGAAACCTACGAGCAGTACTTC.

The chain couples TRBV6-6 to TRBJ1-1, with 10 bases identical to TRBD1. Germline V CDR1 and CDR2: MNHNY, SVGAGI (reference sequence). The CDR3 consists of 16 residues. With 9 bases clipped from V and 5 bases from J, the junction kept 15 bases outside the gene matches. This chain's CDR3 is CASDSRGGQGGTEAFF. The DNA of the CDR3 is TGTGCCAGTGATTCTCGGGGTGGACAGGGGGGTACTGAAGCTTTCTTT.

The chain links TRBV5-6 to TRBJ1-1; 7 bases agree with TRBD1. This CDR3 has 15 amino acids. With V trimmed by 2 bases and J by 3 bases, 7 bases remained unmatched. Germline values: CDR1 SGHDT, CDR2 YYEEEE. CDR3 in DNA: TGTGCCAGCAGCTTCTCAGGGGGTGAGTACACTGAAGCTTTCTTT. Amino acids: CASSFSGGEYTEAFF.

The V and J genes are TRBV6-5 and TRBJ2-3, with 8 bases identical to TRBD2. The V gene's germline CDR1 is MNHEY and CDR2 SVGAGI. V trimming: 0 bases; J trimming: 4 bases; junction bases outside the gene matches: 6. This CDR3 is built from 16 residues. The CDR3 DNA reads as TGTGCCAGCAGTTACTCCCTGGACGGGAGGGCAGATACGCAGTATTTT. It is translated as CASSYSLDGRADTQYF.

V gene TRBV28 combines with J gene TRBJ1-2; 10 bases align to TRBD1. Germline CDR1 is MDHEN and CDR2 is SYDVKM. This CDR3 has 15 amino acids. After removal of 5 bases from V and 8 bases from J, the junction contained 11 bases not matched to a gene. The CDR3 DNA reads TGTGCCAGCAGTGCCCAGACAGGGGGCGGCTTAGGCTACACCTTC. It encodes CASSAQTGGGLGYTF.

The chain uses TRBV5-6 and TRBJ2-3, with D possibly TRBD1 on 6 matching bases. The CDR3 totals 15 residues. V gave up 3 bases and J gave up 2 bases, with 13 bases separating them. Germline V gene sequence: CDR1 SGHDT, CDR2 YYEEEE. The CDR3 coding sequence is TGTGCCAGCAGCTCAGGGGACGAACTCACAGATACGCAGTATTTT. This codes for CASSSGDELTDTQYF.

V usage is TRBV6-5 and J usage is TRBJ1-4; D is possibly TRBD1 (5 bases). The length of the CDR3 is 14 residues. Germline CDR1 MNHEY, CDR2 SVGAGI. The V end was cut by 6 bases, the J end by 3 bases, with 11 bases between. This CDR3 is CASSRTRSNEKLFF. Written as DNA, the CDR3 is TGTGCCAGCAGCCGGACACGATCTAATGAAAAACTGTTTTTT.